Included here is one T cell receptor beta chain sequence, with context. What it recognizes is unknown. The germline V gene encodes CDR1 SGHTA and CDR2 FQGNSA. V lost 1 base and J lost 2, with 8 bases in between. The CDR3 contains 14 residues. The PCR ran on 60 Vbeta and 13 Jbeta primers. The method was immunoSEQ multiplex PCR; TCRdb's version includes in-frame clones alone and lacks a portion of them. This table has approximately 160,000 clones, 75% to 90% appearing once. The data derive from a study of cytomegalovirus exposure and HLA in healthy donors. Study-level findings and limits: TCR beta V- and J-gene trimming was later associated with a missense DCLRE1C variant. The authors later found TCR association rates varying by HLA locus, with DRB1 most and HLA-C fewest. Most likely, a cluster of highly shared sequence variants arose as a sequencing artifact. Roughly uniform depth of sequencing across donors was assumed in presence/absence analyses.

The sample consisted of PBMCs. The V gene is TRBV7-2, the J gene TRBJ1-2; D is unresolved. This clonotype was sampled from a woman under 30 in good health and CMV-seronegative. The CDR3 coding sequence is TGTGCCAGCAGCTTAGGAGGAGTGAACTATGGCTACACCTTC. It is translated as CASSLGGVNYGYTF.